A single sample is the source of the 10 T cell receptor beta chains below, sequenced in a study of vaccination effects on CD4 cells after COVID-19. These TCRs' antigens remain unknown. ViraFEST used viral peptide pools to expand antigen-specific CD4+ T cells before sequencing. Following 10 days of culture, CD4+ T cells were isolated. Testing of the vaccine recipients showed negative nucleocapsid antibodies and no prior SARS-CoV-2 infection. Data came from immunoSEQ multiplex PCR; TCRdb stores just in-frame clones and leaves some out. The table has about 68,000 clones, about four fifths seen once; the top ten hold 9.5% to 15%. The specimen was CD4+ T cells from PBMCs cultured with SARS-CoV-2 spike peptides, collected before COVID-19 vaccination. The receptors stem from a human donor who received a COVID-19 vaccine.

CDR3 nucleotides: TGCGCCAGCAGCCAAGATCAGGGGACCCTTGGCTACACCTTC. It codes for CASSQDQGTLGYTF. This chain uses TRBV4-1 with TRBJ1-2; the D gene is possibly TRBD1 (6 bases). Germline loops: CDR1 MGHRA, CDR2 YSYEKL. This CDR3 comprises 14 residues. V was cut by 0 bases and J by 7 bases, with 12 bases left in between.

V gene TRBV6-5 combines with J gene TRBJ1-2; D is possibly TRBD1 (5 bases). Germline CDR1 MNHEY, CDR2 SVGAGI. This CDR3 contains 12 residues. V was pared by 8 bases and J by 1 base, with 8 bases between. In DNA form, the CDR3 reads TGTGCCAGCTCCCAGGGTAACTATGGCTACACCTTC. Protein product: CASSQGNYGYTF.

Only a few counts were recorded for this clone. The J gene is TRBJ1-1, the V gene TRBV5-1, with D hard to call. The CDR3 length is 14 residues. Germline CDR1 is SGHRS and CDR2 is YFSETQ. The V and J ends lost 0 bases and 1 base respectively, with 7 bases between them. The chain's CDR3 is CASSLVGSNTEAFF. The CDR3 nucleotides read TGCGCCAGCAGCTTGGTGGGGTCGAACACTGAAGCTTTCTTT.

This clone was counted between two and nine times. This sequence joins TRBV27 and TRBJ2-1; 9 nucleotides line up with TRBD2. In germline, CDR1 is MNHEY, CDR2 SMNVEV (reference sequence). CDR3 length: 20 residues. Trimming removed 6 bases from V and 2 bases from J; junction bases left unmatched: 20. CDR3 residues: CASSPTKERGALNAYNEQFF. For the CDR3, the DNA is TGTGCCAGCAGCCCCACAAAAGAGCGGGGGGCTCTTAACGCCTACAATGAGCAGTTCTTC.

The rearrangement uses TRBV10-3 and TRBJ1-1, with TRBD1 identical over 7 bases. Germline CDR1 reads ENHRY; CDR2 reads SYGVKD. The CDR3 is 12 amino acids. The CDR3 DNA reads TGTGCGGCGACAGGGCTGAACACTGAAGCTTTCTTT. Protein sequence: CAATGLNTEAFF.

The J gene is TRBJ1-5, the V gene TRBV5-6; D ambiguous. V was clipped by 2 bases and J by 3 bases, with 15 bases between them. CDR3 size: 16 residues. In germline, CDR1 is SGHDT, CDR2 YYEEEE. DNA for the CDR3: TGTGCCAGCAGCTTCTTCAACGGGGTTGACAATCAGCCCCAGCATTTT. Translation: CASSFFNGVDNQPQHF.

The V call is TRBV5-8, the J call TRBJ2-5; TRBD2 aligns across 14 bases. This CDR3 has 20 amino acids. V dropped 7 bases and J dropped 0; count of bases not matched to a gene: 17. Germline V gives CDR1 SGHTS, CDR2 YDEGEE. CDR3 sequence reads: CASPHPPGLAGENHQETQYF. The CDR3 region has the DNA TGTGCCAGCCCCCATCCTCCGGGACTAGCGGGGGAAAATCACCAAGAGACCCAGTACTTC. The full variable domain, in which reference TRBV5-8 and TRBJ2-5 provide the parts outside the CDR3, is EAGVTQSPTHLIKTRGQQATLRCSPISGHTSVYWYQQALGLGLQFLLWYDEGEERNRGNFPPRFSGRQFPNYSSELNVNALELEDSALYLCASPHPPGLAGENHQETQYFGPGTRLLVL.

V and J are TRBV11-1 and TRBJ2-6; D remains ambiguous. The V gene's germline CDR1 is SGHAT and CDR2 FQDESV (reference sequence). This CDR3 is built from 14 residues. Between the trimmed V and J ends, which lost 3 bases and 3 bases, there was a span of 6 bases. CDR3 sequence: CASSFIGGANVLTF. In nucleotides, the CDR3 is TGTGCCAGCAGCTTTATTGGTGGGGCCAACGTCCTGACTTTC.

V gene TRBV5-1 combines with J gene TRBJ2-5; maybe TRBD1 (7 bases). The CDR3 runs 14 residues. Looked up from germline, CDR1 is SGHRS and CDR2 is YFSETQ. V dropped 4 bases and J dropped 5 bases, with 15 bases sitting between them. CDR3 region: CASSRTPGGETQYF. The CDR3, as DNA: TGCGCCAGCAGCCGAACGCCAGGGGGGGAGACCCAGTACTTC.

The rearrangement uses TRBV5-1 and TRBJ1-6; tentative D call: TRBD1 (6 bases). This CDR3 is built from 17 residues. CDR1 and CDR2 from the germline V gene are SGHRS and YFSETQ. Trimming took off 7 bases at V and 4 bases at J, with 21 bases between the two ends. The chain's CDR3 is CASGPSPTGIYNSPLHF. The CDR3 coding sequence is TGCGCCAGCGGGCCTTCCCCCACAGGGATTTATAATTCACCCCTCCACTTT.